A single sample gave rise to the 25 T cell receptor beta chains below, sequenced in a study of T cells in Graves' hyperthyroidism and ophthalmopathy. Amplified TCR beta CDR3 regions came from RNA transcripts. The study used the HTBI primer set for a first-round RT-PCR of the TCR CDR3. TCRdb ran MiXCR on the multiplex PCR reads and lists one entry per CDR3 protein. Of approximately 620,000 distinct CDR3 sequences listed, around 14% are singletons. The sample was blood. Receptor source: a woman aged 25 to 39 with Graves' hyperthyroidism that later progressed to Graves' ophthalmopathy.

V usage is TRBV14 and J usage is TRBJ2-1; no firm D call. The CDR3 sequence is 15 residues long. The ends were cut back, 8 bases at V and 5 bases at J, with 19 bases in the middle. CDR1 and CDR2 (germline): SGHDN, FVKESK. The CDR3 region has the DNA TGTGCCAGCGCCCAGGAGCTAGTGGCAGACAATGAGCAGTTCTTC. Protein product: CASAQELVADNEQFF.

This CDR3 reads CASSQGLAGASLDYNEQFF. The DNA of the CDR3 is TGTGCCAGCAGCCAAGGACTAGCGGGAGCCTCATTGGACTACAATGAGCAGTTCTTC. The chain joins TRBV3-1 to TRBJ2-1; 12 nucleotides align to TRBD2. V lost 1 base, J lost 3 bases, and 10 bases stayed unmatched. CDR1 is LGHDT, CDR2 YNNKEL, per germline (reference sequence). CDR3 size: 19 residues.

The rearrangement joins TRBV27 to TRBJ2-2; D is perhaps TRBD1 (5 bases). The germline V gene has CDR1 MNHEY and CDR2 SMNVEV (reference sequence). V shed 3 bases and J shed 4 bases, with 12 bases lying between them. The CDR3 is 15 residues long. The CDR3 is CASSFSGLTTGELFF. CDR3 in DNA: TGTGCCAGCAGTTTTTCAGGGCTGACCACCGGGGAGCTGTTTTTT.

This clonotype was counted ten times or more. The chain carries TRBV12-3 or TRBV12-4 and TRBJ2-7; D unresolved. The CDR3 runs 11 residues. Trimming left V 7 bases short and J 4 bases short, with 8 bases between. This chain's CDR3 is CASTSGYEQYF. The CDR3 bases are TGTGCCAGCACCAGTGGGTACGAGCAGTACTTC.

This clonotype has ten or more counts. The J gene is TRBJ2-3, the V gene TRBV7-9; maybe TRBD1 (5 bases). V gave up 4 bases and J gave up 5 bases, with 10 bases separating them. The CDR3 is 13 residues long. In germline, CDR1 is SEHNR, CDR2 FQNEAQ (reference sequence). The CDR3 DNA is TGTGCCAGCAGCTACGGGCAGGGAGATACGCAGTATTTT. It yields the protein CASSYGQGDTQYF.

This clonotype came up a few times. The V gene is TRBV12-3 or TRBV12-4, the J gene TRBJ1-3; D is perhaps TRBD1 (5 bases). The CDR3 covers 14 residues. Between the trimmed V and J ends, which lost 2 bases and 3 bases, there was a span of 8 bases. This chain's CDR3 is CASSLRDRGNTIYF. In DNA form, the CDR3 reads TGTGCCAGCAGTTTAAGGGACCGTGGAAACACCATATATTTT.

A word on this clonotype: A clone one base away is much larger, so this may be a read error. The rearrangement uses TRBV10-2 and TRBJ2-1; weak D call: TRBD2 (5 bases). The CDR3 covers 15 residues. Germline assignment: CDR1 WSHSY and CDR2 SAAADI. CDR3 nucleotides: TGCGCCAGGAGTGAGTCCCCCAGCGGAAGAAATGAGCAGTTCTTC. Translation gives CARSESPSGRNEQFF.

In this sample, this clonotype turned up many times. The chain links TRBV15 to TRBJ1-5; no clear D. The germline V gene encodes CDR1 LNHNV and CDR2 YYDKDF (reference sequence). This CDR3 contains 15 residues. Trimming left V 0 bases short and J 3 bases short, with 9 bases between. CDR3 loop: CATSRDKGSNQPQHF. As DNA, the CDR3 is TGTGCCACCAGCAGAGATAAGGGATCCAATCAGCCCCAGCATTTT.

To note about this clonotype: The junction shows a germline mismatch at one end, possibly a read error. J is TRBJ2-2 and V is TRBV29-1, with D possibly TRBD2 on 5 matching bases. From germline, CDR1 is SQVTM and CDR2 ANQGSEA. The CDR3 length is 13 residues. For the CDR3, the DNA is TGCAGCGTTGGGTTTTCGTCCACCGGGGAGCGGTTTTTT. Encoded protein: CSVGFSSTGERFF.

The chain employs TRBV10-3 and TRBJ2-1, with 8 bases aligning to TRBD2. The CDR3 extends over 15 amino acids. CDR1 and CDR2 (germline): ENHRY, SYGVKD. The ends lost 4 bases at V and 1 base at J; junction bases unmatched: 3. CDR3 nucleotide sequence: TGTGCCATCAGTGGAAGCGGGAGTTCCTACAATGAGCAGTTCTTC. As protein: CAISGSGSSYNEQFF.

This clonotype showed up many times. The V gene is TRBV6-2 or TRBV6-3, the J gene TRBJ2-2, with unresolved D. Germline loops: CDR1 MNHEY, CDR2 SVGEGT. V shed 5 bases and J shed 6 bases, with 7 bases lying between them. The CDR3 loop spans 12 amino acids. CDR3 DNA sequence: TGTGCCAGCAGTCGAACCGCCGGGGAGCTGTTTTTT. Translated: CASSRTAGELFF.

The rearrangement uses TRBV7-2 and TRBJ2-5, with 8 positions matching TRBD1. The V segment lost 5 bases and the J segment 1 base; nucleotides outside the gene matches: 3. Germline values: CDR1 SGHTA, CDR2 FQGNSA. The CDR3 length is 14 residues. The CDR3 is CASSQTGAQETQYF. The CDR3 DNA reads as TGTGCCAGCAGCCAGACAGGGGCCCAAGAGACCCAGTACTTC.

In this sample, this clonotype turned up a few times. The CDR3 region has the DNA TGCGCCAGCAGCTGGACAGGGGGGATTGGCACTGAAGCTTTCTTT. Protein product: CASSWTGGIGTEAFF. J is TRBJ1-1 and V is TRBV5-1; 10 nucleotides align to TRBD1. The trim removed 3 bases at V and 4 bases at J, leaving 6 bases unmatched. The CDR3 totals 15 residues. Germline V lookup: CDR1 SGHRS, CDR2 YFSETQ.

This clonotype was counted ten times or more. The genes are TRBV20-1 and TRBJ2-1; 8 bases match TRBD2. CDR3 length: 15 amino acids. V dropped 6 bases and J dropped 0; count of bases not matched to a gene: 7. Germline CDR1 DFQATT, CDR2 SNEGSKA (reference sequence). The chain's CDR3 is CSAVLAGSSYNEQFF. CDR3 nucleotide sequence: TGCAGTGCCGTCCTAGCGGGCAGCTCCTACAATGAGCAGTTCTTC.

V usage is TRBV3-1 and J usage is TRBJ2-2; no clear D gene. CDR1 and CDR2 from the germline V gene are LGHDT and YNNKEL (reference sequence). CDR3 length: 15 residues. V was pared by 7 bases and J by 3 bases, with 15 bases between. As DNA, the CDR3 is TGTGCCAGCAAGTCACACTTTCGGGACACCGGGGAGCTGTTTTTT. Translating gives CASKSHFRDTGELFF.

The chain combines TRBV7-2 with TRBJ2-6, with D tentatively TRBD2 (6 bases). Per the germline V gene, CDR1 is SGHTA and CDR2 is FQGNSA. The CDR3 is made up of 20 amino acids. Trimming took 0 bases from V and 1 from J, leaving 19 bases between them. For the CDR3, the DNA is TGTGCCAGCAGCTTAGCGACAACCGGGGGATCTAGATCTGGGGCCAACGTCCTGACTTTC. Its protein is CASSLATTGGSRSGANVLTF.

The chain carries TRBV5-1 and TRBJ2-1, with 8 bases lining up with TRBD2. The J call is uncertain, as TRBJ2-7 better fits the DNA end. Germline V gene data show CDR1 as SGHRS and CDR2 as YFSETQ. The CDR3 contains 14 residues. Here the CDR3 DNA reads TGCGCCAGCAGCCTACGACTAGCGACCGACGAGCAGTACTTC. It codes for CASSLRLATDEQYF.

This clonotype was counted at least ten times. The V gene is TRBV2, the J gene TRBJ2-3, with TRBD2 as a possible D gene (6 bases). Per germline, CDR1 SNHLY and CDR2 FYNNEI. The CDR3 length is 14 residues. V was cut by 10 bases and J by 0 bases, with 14 bases left in between. CDR3 sequence: CATSGTRSTDTQYF. CDR3 DNA: TGTGCCACCTCCGGGACTCGTAGCACAGATACGCAGTATTTT.

This clonotype appeared many times. This rearrangement joins TRBV7-6 to TRBJ1-2; TRBD1 aligns across 7 bases. Trimming removed 1 base from V and 8 bases from J; junction bases left unmatched: 1. CDR3 length: 12 amino acids. The V gene's germline CDR1 is SGHVS and CDR2 FNYEAQ. CDR3 in amino acids: CASSLGTGGYTF. The CDR3 DNA reads as TGTGCCAGCAGCTTAGGGACAGGCGGCTACACCTTC.

This clonotype occurred many times. The V and J genes are TRBV30 and TRBJ1-5, with 11 nucleotides matching TRBD1. Losses at the gene ends were 2 bases for V and 1 base for J; bases not matched to a gene: 7. The length of the CDR3 is 17 residues. Germline loops: CDR1 GTSNPN, CDR2 SVGIG (reference sequence). The CDR3 sequence is CAWSLKDRGLSNQPQHF. The CDR3 nucleotides are TGTGCCTGGAGTTTAAAGGACAGGGGGCTCAGCAATCAGCCCCAGCATTTT.

CDR3 sequence reads: CASSYQRLEIPGQGKRLNTGELFF. The CDR3 DNA reads TGTGCCAGCAGTTATCAGAGGCTGGAGATCCCGGGACAGGGCAAAAGACTTAACACCGGGGAGCTGTTTTTT. The rearrangement links TRBV6-1 to TRBJ2-2; 9 bases line up with TRBD1. Per germline, CDR1 MNHNS and CDR2 SASEGT. Trimming cost V 5 bases and J 2 bases; bases outside gene matches: 30. The CDR3 contains 24 residues.

This clonotype was seen a handful of times. In DNA, the CDR3 is TGTGCCAGCAGTTTGGGGGACGGAACAAGCTCCTACAATGAGCAGTTCTTC. Protein sequence: CASSLGDGTSSYNEQFF. The rearrangement links TRBV12-3 or TRBV12-4 to TRBJ2-1; D might be TRBD1 or TRBD2, each matching 5 bases. The CDR3 runs to 17 residues. The V end lost 3 bases, the J end lost 0 bases, and 15 bases lay between the germline ends.

This clonotype was seen more than once but under ten times. The gene calls are TRBV6-5 and TRBJ2-1; 7 bases map to TRBD1. V trimming: 2 bases; J trimming: 3 bases; junction bases outside the gene matches: 4. This CDR3 is built from 15 residues. Germline CDR1 MNHEY, CDR2 SVGAGI. The CDR3 DNA follows: TGTGCCAGCAGTTACGACACAGGGGACTACAATGAGCAGTTCTTC. Amino acid sequence: CASSYDTGDYNEQFF.

This clonotype came up a few times. The V and J genes are TRBV12-5 and TRBJ1-5; D remains ambiguous. The CDR3 consists of 15 residues. V lost 6 bases and J 0 bases, leaving 12 bases between the germline ends. The germline V gene has CDR1 LGHNT and CDR2 FRNRAP. CDR3 nucleotide sequence: TGTGCTAGTGGCCCCAGTGGTTATAGCAATCAGCCCCAGCATTTT. It specifies CASGPSGYSNQPQHF.

This rearrangement joins TRBV7-2 to TRBJ1-2; D is perhaps TRBD1 (5 bases). V was pared by 1 base and J by 4 bases, with 16 bases between. Germline V gives CDR1 SGHTA, CDR2 FQGNSA. There are 16 residues in the CDR3. The CDR3 sequence: CASSLEWSQGAYGYTF. The DNA of the CDR3 is TGTGCCAGCAGCTTAGAATGGAGTCAGGGAGCCTATGGCTACACCTTC. The whole variable domain, filled in from reference TRBV7-2 and TRBJ1-2, reads GAGVSQSPSNKVTEKGKDVELRCDPISGHTALYWYRQSLGQGLEFLIYFQGNSAPDKSGLPSDRFSAERTGGSVSTLTIQRTQQEDSAVYLCASSLEWSQGAYGYTFGSGTRLTVV.